One sample yielded the 29 T cell receptor beta chains listed below, sequenced in a study of vaccination effects on CD4 cells after COVID-19. Antigen-specific CD4+ T cells expanded by the ViraFEST assay with viral peptide pools were then sequenced. Investigators separated out CD4+ T cells once approximately 9 days of culture had passed. All study participants received two doses of BNT162b2 or mRNA-1273 vaccine. Antigens of these TCRs are unknown. The table came from immunoSEQ multiplex PCR; TCRdb's copy has only in-frame clones and leaves some out. The data show some 22,000 clones, roughly 80% seen once. The sequences come from CD4+ T cells from PBMCs cultured with HCoV-NL63 spike peptides, collected after COVID-19 vaccination. These receptors were taken from a human donor who received a COVID-19 vaccine.

The chain joins TRBV2 to TRBJ1-2, with a weak D call TRBD1 (5 bases). The CDR3 runs 16 residues. V was cut by 2 bases and J by 2 bases, with 15 bases left in between. CDR1 is SNHLY, CDR2 FYNNEI, per germline. The CDR3 DNA reads TGTGCCAGCAGTGAAAGGGTCTCGGGGGGGAACTATGGCTACACCTTC. It is translated as CASSERVSGGNYGYTF.

The rearrangement uses TRBV2 and TRBJ2-1, with TRBD2 matching 9 bases. Germline V gives CDR1 SNHLY, CDR2 FYNNEI. J gave up 3 bases and V 7 bases, and 7 bases lay outside the gene matches. The length of the CDR3 is 15 residues. CDR3 loop: CASTMGREGYNEQFF. For the CDR3, the DNA is TGTGCCAGCACCATGGGGCGGGAGGGCTACAATGAGCAGTTCTTC.

This clone occurred once. V and J are TRBV27 and TRBJ2-6; D is undetermined. CDR3 size: 14 residues. CDR1 is MNHEY and CDR2 is SMNVEV in the germline V gene (reference sequence). Trimming shortened V by 3 bases and J by 3 bases, and 6 bases separated the two germline ends. CDR3 sequence: CASSLSGGANVLTF. In DNA, the CDR3 is TGTGCCAGCAGTTTGTCGGGTGGGGCCAACGTCCTGACTTTC.

The chain is built from TRBV5-4 and TRBJ1-1; D gene uncertain. The CDR3 runs to 14 residues. Trimming pared 0 bases from V and 1 base from J, leaving 7 bases between. Looked up from germline, CDR1 is SGHNT and CDR2 is YYREEE (reference sequence). The CDR3 region is CASSLVVGNTEAFF. CDR3 DNA: TGTGCCAGCAGCTTGGTGGTTGGGAACACTGAAGCTTTCTTT.

This chain joins TRBV7-2 and TRBJ1-2, with 7 nucleotides matching TRBD1. CDR1 is SGHTA, CDR2 FQGNSA, per germline. The J segment lost 8 bases and the V segment lost 5 bases, leaving 20 bases of the junction unmatched. The CDR3 spans 17 residues. CDR3 sequence: CASSPPGTVGLPRGYTF. The CDR3 region has the DNA TGTGCCAGCAGCCCCCCGGGGACAGTGGGTTTGCCTAGGGGCTACACCTTC.

This clone was seen a single time. Germline and junction disagree at one end, which may indicate a read error. The chain couples TRBV5-1 to TRBJ2-2; the match to TRBD1 covers 10 bases. The germline gives CDR1 SGHRS, CDR2 YFSETQ. This CDR3 spans 15 amino acids. CDR3 nucleotide sequence: TGCGCCGGCAGACAGGGGGCGAGGGACACCGGGGAGCTGTTTTTT. It is translated as CAGRQGARDTGELFF. Together with reference TRBV5-1 and TRBJ2-2, the CDR3 gives the full variable domain: KAGVTQTPRYLIKTRGQQVTLSCSPISGHRSVSWYQQTPGQGLQFLFEYFSETQRNKGNFPGRFSGRQFSNSRSEMNVSTLELGDSALYLCAGRQGARDTGELFFGEGSRLTVL.

This clone has only a few counts. CDR3 sequence (DNA): TGTGCCAGTAGCTTAGGCAGCAATCAGCCCCAGCATTTT. Translation: CASSLGSNQPQHF. The chain uses TRBV19 and TRBJ1-5; D is unresolved. V lost 6 bases to trimming and J lost 1 base, with 7 bases between them. CDR1 is LNHDA and CDR2 is SQIVND in the germline V gene (reference sequence). This CDR3 comprises 13 residues. The full variable domain, with the rest looked up from reference TRBV19 and TRBJ1-5, is DGGITQSPKYLFRKEGQNVTLSCEQNLNHDAMYWYRQDPGQGLRLIYYSQIVNDFQKGDIAEGYSVSREKKESFPLTVTSAQKNPTAFYLCASSLGSNQPQHFGDGTRLSIL.

The genes are TRBV5-1 and TRBJ1-6; 9 nucleotides align to TRBD1. Germline V gene lookup returns CDR1 SGHRS and CDR2 YFSETQ. The ends lost 4 bases at V and 10 bases at J; junction bases unmatched: 12. There are 16 residues in the CDR3. The CDR3 sequence is CASSQESGTGTSPLHF. CDR3 bases: TGCGCCAGCAGCCAGGAATCCGGGACAGGGACATCACCCCTCCACTTT.

V usage is TRBV5-4 and J usage is TRBJ1-2; D might be TRBD1 (6 bases). CDR3 size: 14 residues. CDR1 and CDR2 (germline): SGHNT, YYREEE (reference sequence). Trimming shortened V by 1 base and J by 2 bases, and 9 bases separated the two germline ends. Here the CDR3 reads CASSLTGLNYGYTF. In nucleotides, the CDR3 is TGTGCCAGCAGCTTGACAGGGTTGAACTATGGCTACACCTTC.

This CDR3 reads CASSFQGFSYEQYF. CDR3 DNA sequence: TGTGCCAGCAGTTTTCAGGGTTTTTCCTACGAGCAGTACTTC. This rearrangement joins TRBV27 to TRBJ2-7; a possible D gene is TRBD1 (5 bases). The CDR3 consists of 14 residues. From germline, CDR1 is MNHEY and CDR2 SMNVEV (reference sequence). Trimming took 3 bases from V and 1 from J, leaving 10 bases between them.

The rearrangement joins TRBV5-1 to TRBJ2-1; D not certain. The V gene lost 2 bases and the J gene lost 6 bases, with 15 bases spanning the gap. There are 15 residues in the CDR3. Germline loops: CDR1 SGHRS, CDR2 YFSETQ. The CDR3 reads CASSLSGSSFNEQFF. For the CDR3, the DNA is TGCGCCAGCAGCTTATCCGGGTCCTCTTTCAATGAGCAGTTCTTC. The variable domain in full, completed from reference TRBV5-1 and TRBJ2-1, reads KAGVTQTPRYLIKTRGQQVTLSCSPISGHRSVSWYQQTPGQGLQFLFEYFSETQRNKGNFPGRFSGRQFSNSRSEMNVSTLELGDSALYLCASSLSGSSFNEQFFGPGTRLTVL.

The chain recombines TRBV2 with TRBJ2-5; D possibly corresponds to TRBD2 (5 bases). There are 14 residues in the CDR3. V dropped 6 bases and J dropped 5 bases, with 16 bases sitting between them. Germline V gives CDR1 SNHLY, CDR2 FYNNEI. CDR3 bases: TGTGCCAGCAGGCCCCTCGGGCGGAGGGAGACCCAGTACTTC. It codes for CASRPLGRRETQYF.

The CDR3: CASSYRALHEQFF. For the CDR3, the DNA is TGTGCCAGCAGTTACCGGGCGCTGCATGAGCAGTTCTTC. This rearrangement joins TRBV6-5 to TRBJ2-1; the D is unclear. CDR3 length: 13 residues. Between the trimmed V and J ends, which lost 2 bases and 8 bases, there was a span of 10 bases. The germline CDR1 and CDR2 sequences are MNHEY and SVGAGI.

This clone was seen a few times. The J gene is TRBJ1-3, the V gene TRBV7-2, with D maybe TRBD1 (5 bases). This CDR3 is 15 amino acids long. Germline loops: CDR1 SGHTA, CDR2 FQGNSA. Trimming left V 5 bases short and J 0 bases short, with 11 bases between. The CDR3 DNA follows: TGTGCCAGCAGCCAGGACATTAGCTCTGGAAACACCATATATTTT. Protein product: CASSQDISSGNTIYF. Combining the CDR3 with reference TRBV7-2 and TRBJ1-3 gives the whole variable domain GAGVSQSPSNKVTEKGKDVELRCDPISGHTALYWYRQSLGQGLEFLIYFQGNSAPDKSGLPSDRFSAERTGGSVSTLTIQRTQQEDSAVYLCASSQDISSGNTIYFGEGSWLTVV.

The rearrangement joins TRBV5-8 to TRBJ2-3; the D gene is possibly TRBD2 (5 bases). The CDR3 loop spans 14 amino acids. CDR1 is SGHTS, CDR2 YDEGEE, per germline. The germline V and J ends were trimmed by 2 bases and 2 bases, with 9 bases remaining between them. The CDR3 sequence is CASSFWESTDTQYF. The CDR3 coding sequence is TGTGCCAGCAGCTTCTGGGAGTCCACAGATACGCAGTATTTT. The whole variable domain, filled in from reference TRBV5-8 and TRBJ2-3, reads EAGVTQSPTHLIKTRGQQATLRCSPISGHTSVYWYQQALGLGLQFLLWYDEGEERNRGNFPPRFSGRQFPNYSSELNVNALELEDSALYLCASSFWESTDTQYFGPGTRLTVL.

This clone has just a few counts. This rearrangement joins TRBV2 to TRBJ1-1; no firm D call. The CDR3 has 13 amino acids. Trimming cost V 1 base and J 8 bases, with 11 bases left between them. Germline V lookup: CDR1 SNHLY, CDR2 FYNNEI. The CDR3 is CASSEGSVGEAFF. The CDR3 DNA follows: TGTGCCAGCAGTGAAGGGTCGGTGGGGGAAGCTTTCTTT.

The chain links TRBV28 to TRBJ2-7; weak D call: TRBD1 (6 bases). The V end lost 5 bases, the J end lost 8 bases, and 16 bases lay between the germline ends. The CDR3 runs 13 residues. From germline, CDR1 is MDHEN and CDR2 SYDVKM. Here the CDR3 reads CASSPDKGVKQYF. As DNA, the CDR3 is TGTGCCAGCAGTCCCGACAAGGGGGTAAAGCAGTACTTC.

The rearrangement links TRBV5-1 to TRBJ2-1, with TRBD2 identical over 8 bases. Losses at the gene ends were 4 bases for V and 4 bases for J; bases not matched to a gene: 7. CDR1 is SGHRS and CDR2 is YFSETQ in the germline V gene. The length of the CDR3 is 15 residues. The CDR3, as DNA: TGCGCCAGCAGCGTCCAGCGGGAGCTTTACAATGAGCAGTTCTTC. Amino acids: CASSVQRELYNEQFF.

This chain uses TRBV6-6 with TRBJ2-1; 10 bases are shared with TRBD2. Germline values: CDR1 MNHNY, CDR2 SVGAGI (reference sequence). The CDR3 is made up of 16 amino acids. V dropped 2 bases and J dropped 9; count of bases not matched to a gene: 10. The CDR3 DNA sequence: TGTGCCAGCAGTTACAAAGCGGGGGGGTACAGAGGTGAGCAGTTCTTC. Translating it yields CASSYKAGGYRGEQFF.

V usage is TRBV7-2 and J usage is TRBJ2-7; 10 bases agree with TRBD2. Looked up from germline, CDR1 is SGHTA and CDR2 is FQGNSA. CDR3 length: 14 amino acids. V trimming: 5 bases; J trimming: 2 bases; junction bases outside the gene matches: 3. In nucleotides, the CDR3 is TGTGCCAGCAGCCCCAGCGGGGGGGCCTACGAGCAGTACTTC. Its protein product is CASSPSGGAYEQYF.

The V gene is TRBV28, the J gene TRBJ1-2, with unresolved D. The CDR3 contains 15 residues. The germline V and J ends were trimmed by 2 bases and 4 bases, with 14 bases remaining between them. Germline V lookup: CDR1 MDHEN, CDR2 SYDVKM. DNA of the CDR3: TGTGCCAGCAGTTTAGGCCAGGCAAGGGCCTATGGCTACACCTTC. It encodes CASSLGQARAYGYTF.

Only a few counts were recorded for this clone. CDR3 in DNA: TGTGCCAGCAGCTTGTTTGGGACAGGGAGCACTGAAGCTTTCTTT. Residues: CASSLFGTGSTEAFF. V and J are TRBV5-6 and TRBJ1-1, with 9 bases matching TRBD1. CDR3 length: 15 residues. V dropped 1 base and J dropped 4; count of bases not matched to a gene: 5. Per the germline V gene, CDR1 is SGHDT and CDR2 is YYEEEE.

The sample holds one count of this clone. The V and J genes are TRBV9 and TRBJ1-3; D gene ambiguous. Trimming shortened V by 2 bases and J by 4 bases, and 13 bases separated the two germline ends. The germline V gene encodes CDR1 SGDLS and CDR2 YYNGEE. This CDR3 is 15 amino acids long. The CDR3 bases are TGTGCCAGCAGCGTGAGACCGATGGAAGGAAACACCATATATTTT. It yields the protein CASSVRPMEGNTIYF. The full variable domain, in which reference TRBV9 and TRBJ1-3 provide the parts outside the CDR3, is DSGVTQTPKHLITATGQRVTLRCSPRSGDLSVYWYQQSLDQGLQFLIQYYNGEERAKGNILERFSAQQFPDLHSELNLSSLELGDSALYFCASSVRPMEGNTIYFGEGSWLTVV.

The table lists this clone with a few counts. The chain links TRBV14 to TRBJ2-2; the D is unclear. With 6 bases removed from V and 0 bases from J, the gap between germline ends came to 5 bases. There are 13 residues in the CDR3. Germline lookup yields CDR1 SGHDN and CDR2 FVKESK. The CDR3 DNA follows: TGTGCCAGCAGTCGGGCGAACACCGGGGAGCTGTTTTTT. Translation: CASSRANTGELFF.

The CDR3 protein is CSARLADGYTF. CDR3 bases: TGCAGTGCTAGGCTCGCCGACGGCTACACCTTC. The chain is built from TRBV20-1 and TRBJ1-2; D ambiguous. The CDR3 length is 11 residues. The germline V gene has CDR1 DFQATT and CDR2 SNEGSKA (reference sequence). Trimming left V 3 bases short and J 8 bases short, with 10 bases between.

The V call is TRBV10-3, the J call TRBJ1-1, with TRBD1 matching over 8 bases. Trimming took 5 bases from V and 5 from J; bases not matched to a gene: 4. CDR1 is ENHRY and CDR2 is SYGVKD in the germline V gene. The CDR3 spans 13 residues. The CDR3, as DNA: TGTGCCATCAGTACAGGGGGATTTACTGAAGCTTTCTTT. Protein: CAISTGGFTEAFF.

V and J are TRBV23-1 and TRBJ1-5; D uncertain. Being an ORF, TRBV23-1 has a function that is uncertain. The V end was cut by 3 bases, the J end by 5 bases, with 8 bases between. This CDR3 has 13 residues. The DNA of the CDR3 is TGCGCCAGCAGTCAGTGGGCGGATCAGCCCCAGCATTTT. Translated, it gives CASSQWADQPQHF.

This clone has a single count. The chain combines TRBV12-3 or TRBV12-4 with TRBJ2-1; D is undetermined. V lost 4 bases, J lost 9 bases, and 10 bases lay in between. The CDR3 consists of 12 residues. CDR3 residues: CASSSSLSEQFF. The CDR3 nucleotides read TGTGCCAGCAGTTCAAGCTTGAGTGAGCAGTTCTTC.

The rearrangement joins TRBV6-1 to TRBJ1-2, with D uncertain. Germline V gene data show CDR1 as MNHNS and CDR2 as SASEGT. With 1 base removed from V and 4 bases from J, the gap between germline ends came to 13 bases. This CDR3 has 15 amino acids. The CDR3 nucleotides read TGTGCCAGCAGTGAAGGCAGGTCCTACCTCTATGGCTACACCTTC. Translation gives CASSEGRSYLYGYTF.